Listed here are 18 T cell receptor beta chains from one sample, sequenced in a study of blood T cell repertoires in COVID-19. The assay was immunoSEQ multiplex PCR, and TCRdb's table has in-frame clones only and misses some. The repertoire holds around 200,000 clones, with around four fifths as singletons. Input material: peripheral blood. These receptors came from a woman older than 75 with active or convalescent COVID-19.

The V gene is TRBV30, the J gene TRBJ1-4; the D gene is possibly TRBD1 (6 bases). Trimming removed 8 bases from V and 4 bases from J, with 14 bases in between. The CDR3 has 13 amino acids. From germline, CDR1 is GTSNPN and CDR2 SVGIG (reference sequence). This CDR3 reads CATRQDLNEKLFF. CDR3 DNA sequence: TGTGCCACACGACAGGACCTTAATGAAAAACTGTTTTTT.

The chain carries TRBV5-6 and TRBJ2-3; D is uncertain. The CDR3 contains 13 residues. Germline CDR1 SGHDT, CDR2 YYEEEE. V lost 0 bases and J 5 bases, leaving 7 bases between the germline ends. The CDR3 spells CASSLVGGDTQYF. The CDR3 nucleotides are TGTGCCAGCAGCTTGGTCGGCGGAGATACGCAGTATTTT.

This rearrangement joins TRBV7-3 to TRBJ2-1; 7 positions agree with TRBD2. Germline V lookup: CDR1 SGHTA, CDR2 FQGTGA. CDR3 length equals 15 residues. With 2 bases clipped from V and 2 bases from J, the junction kept 3 bases outside the gene matches. The CDR3 coding sequence is TGTGCCAGCAGCTTACTCGGGGGGACCTACAATGAGCAGTTCTTC. It codes for CASSLLGGTYNEQFF.

The V call is TRBV28, the J call TRBJ2-5; D remains ambiguous. V was cut by 3 bases and J by 2 bases, with 4 bases left in between. The CDR3 runs 12 residues. CDR1 and CDR2 from the germline V gene are MDHEN and SYDVKM. The CDR3 is CASSFVQETQYF. CDR3 coding DNA: TGTGCCAGCAGTTTCGTGCAAGAGACCCAGTACTTC.

The rearrangement links TRBV7-9 to TRBJ2-4, with D perhaps TRBD2 (5 bases). Trimming removed 2 bases at V and 5 bases at J, with 7 bases between. The CDR3 extends over 13 amino acids. Germline assignment: CDR1 SEHNR and CDR2 FQNEAQ (reference sequence). The CDR3 DNA sequence: TGTGCCAGCAGCTTACACGGGGAAAACATTCAGTACTTC. Its translation is CASSLHGENIQYF.

This chain links TRBV5-1 with TRBJ2-1, with 12 bases identical to TRBD2. CDR1 is SGHRS and CDR2 is YFSETQ in the germline V gene. The CDR3 runs to 16 residues. J lost 7 bases, V lost 4 bases, and 9 bases had no gene match. The CDR3 region is CASSLPTSGRINEQFF. The CDR3 nucleotides are TGCGCCAGCAGCCTACCGACTAGCGGGAGAATAAATGAGCAGTTCTTC.

This clone was observed a few times. The chain couples TRBV2 to TRBJ2-7; the match to TRBD1 covers 7 bases. Germline V gives CDR1 SNHLY, CDR2 FYNNEI. CDR3 length equals 13 residues. V was clipped by 4 bases and J by 2 bases; unmatched bases: 2. CDR3 in amino acids: CASSGDRAYEQYF. For the CDR3, the DNA is TGTGCCAGCAGTGGCGACAGGGCCTACGAGCAGTACTTC.

The chain joins TRBV3-1 (or the pseudogene TRBV3-2) to TRBJ1-1, with D hard to call. Per germline, CDR1 LGHDT and CDR2 YNNKEL (reference sequence). The CDR3 runs to 11 residues. Deletions cut 1 base from V and 10 bases from J, with 7 bases between. The CDR3 loop is CASSQGQAAFF. The CDR3 nucleotides read TGTGCCAGCAGCCAAGGGCAGGCAGCTTTCTTT.

The chain combines TRBV9 with TRBJ2-1; 13 bases agree with TRBD2. Trimming at V came to 6 bases and at J to 8 bases, leaving 8 bases not matched to a gene. Germline loops: CDR1 SGDLS, CDR2 YYNGEE. This CDR3 is built from 15 residues. CDR3 sequence (DNA): TGTGCCAGCACCCGGACTAGCGGGAGCCCCCATGAGCAGTTCTTC. Its protein is CASTRTSGSPHEQFF.

This clone was seen only a few times. V is TRBV19 and J is TRBJ2-1; 7 nucleotides agree with TRBD1. Per the germline V gene, CDR1 is LNHDA and CDR2 is SQIVND (reference sequence). The ends lost 5 bases at V and 6 bases at J; junction bases unmatched: 16. The CDR3 contains 17 residues. In DNA, the CDR3 is TGTGCCAGTAGTTACAGGGGTCGGGTTTCTGGTAGCAATGAGCAGTTCTTC. Translated: CASSYRGRVSGSNEQFF.

The chain has TRBV5-6 and TRBJ1-1; D may be TRBD1 (6 bases). The CDR3 has 16 amino acids. Per the germline V gene, CDR1 is SGHDT and CDR2 is YYEEEE. The V gene lost 4 bases and the J gene lost 0 bases, with 16 bases spanning the gap. CDR3 amino acids: CASSLWGRQVNTEAFF. As DNA, the CDR3 is TGTGCCAGCAGCCTATGGGGTCGACAGGTGAACACTGAAGCTTTCTTT.

The chain combines TRBV28 with TRBJ1-2, with unresolved D. This CDR3 has 13 residues. Germline CDR1 reads MDHEN; CDR2 reads SYDVKM. V was cut by 2 bases and J by 6 bases, with 10 bases left in between. The DNA of the CDR3 is TGTGCCAGCAGTTTAAGGGAGGACGATGGCTACACCTTC. It specifies CASSLREDDGYTF.

The chain carries TRBV7-8 and TRBJ1-5; D unclear. The CDR3 loop spans 16 amino acids. Germline-derived CDR1 and CDR2 are SGHVS and FQNEAQ. V gave up 2 bases and J gave up 0 bases, with 11 bases separating them. Here the CDR3 reads CASSLTTRYSNQPQHF. DNA for the CDR3: TGTGCCAGCAGCTTAACAACGCGGTATAGCAATCAGCCCCAGCATTTT.

Regarding this clone: Other DNA sequences in the sample encode the same CDR3. V usage is TRBV4-2 and J usage is TRBJ2-7, with 8 bases identical to TRBD2. Germline CDR1 reads LGHNA; CDR2 reads YNFKEQ. V lost 0 bases and J lost 3; bases outside the gene matches: 7. The CDR3 has 16 amino acids. The CDR3: CASSQDASGTSYEQYF. The DNA for the CDR3 is TGTGCCAGCAGCCAAGATGCTTCCGGGACTAGCTACGAGCAGTACTTC.

This chain joins TRBV19 and TRBJ2-7; maybe TRBD2 (6 bases). Trimming cost V 0 bases and J 3 bases, with 12 bases left between them. The germline V gene has CDR1 LNHDA and CDR2 SQIVND (reference sequence). The CDR3 sequence is 15 residues long. The CDR3 DNA sequence: TGTGCCAGTAGTATAGAGCGGGGCCGAGGCTACGAGCAGTACTTC. Its protein product is CASSIERGRGYEQYF.

This rearrangement joins TRBV19 to TRBJ1-1, with D possibly matching TRBD1 (6 bases). The CDR3 totals 15 residues. The germline V and J ends were trimmed by 0 bases and 0 bases, with 8 bases remaining between them. Germline V gives CDR1 LNHDA, CDR2 SQIVND (reference sequence). CDR3 sequence: CASSIDRGMNTEAFF. CDR3 bases: TGTGCCAGTAGTATAGACAGGGGAATGAACACTGAAGCTTTCTTT.

This clone was detected only once. V usage is TRBV13 and J usage is TRBJ2-5; D possibly corresponds to TRBD2 (7 bases). Germline CDR1 is PRHDT and CDR2 is FYEKMQ (reference sequence). This CDR3 spans 15 amino acids. V lost 1 base, J lost 9 bases, and 18 bases lay in between. CDR3 loop: CASSLDRGALGSQYF. CDR3 nucleotide sequence: TGTGCCAGCAGCTTAGACCGGGGGGCCTTGGGGTCCCAGTACTTC.

CDR3 residues: CASSLRTSGAFGEQFF. The DNA of the CDR3 is TGTGCCAGCAGCCTAAGGACTAGCGGGGCGTTTGGAGAGCAGTTCTTC. The rearrangement joins TRBV7-9 to TRBJ2-1; 12 bases are shared with TRBD2. Germline V gene lookup returns CDR1 SEHNR and CDR2 FQNEAQ (reference sequence). The junction had 12 bases not matched to a gene; V was cut back by 5 bases and J by 10 bases. CDR3 length: 16 amino acids.